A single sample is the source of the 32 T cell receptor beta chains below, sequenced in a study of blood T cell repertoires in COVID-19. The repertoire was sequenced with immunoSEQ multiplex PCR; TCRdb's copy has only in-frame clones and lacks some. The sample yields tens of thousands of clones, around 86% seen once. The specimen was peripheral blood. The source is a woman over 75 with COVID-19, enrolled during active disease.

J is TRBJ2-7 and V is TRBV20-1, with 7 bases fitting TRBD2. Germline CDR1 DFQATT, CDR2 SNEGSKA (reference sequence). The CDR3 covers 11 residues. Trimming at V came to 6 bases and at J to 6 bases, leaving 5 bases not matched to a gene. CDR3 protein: CSAQGRGEQYF. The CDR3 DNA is TGCAGTGCCCAAGGGAGGGGCGAGCAGTACTTC.

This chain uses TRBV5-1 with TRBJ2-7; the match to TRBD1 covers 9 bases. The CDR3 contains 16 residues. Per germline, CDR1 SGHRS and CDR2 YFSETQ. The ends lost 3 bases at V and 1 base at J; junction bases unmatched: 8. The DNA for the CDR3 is TGCGCCAGCAGCTCCGCCGGGACAGGGATTTCCTACGAGCAGTACTTC. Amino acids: CASSSAGTGISYEQYF.

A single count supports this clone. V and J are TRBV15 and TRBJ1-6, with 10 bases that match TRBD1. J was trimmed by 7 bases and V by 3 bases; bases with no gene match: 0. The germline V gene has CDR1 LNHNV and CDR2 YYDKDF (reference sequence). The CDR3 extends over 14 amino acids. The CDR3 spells CATSRDRGNSPLHF. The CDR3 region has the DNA TGTGCCACCAGCAGGGACAGGGGGAATTCACCCCTCCACTTT.

The CDR3 nucleotides are TGTGCCAGCAGTGACCGGACAGGGGGCAAGACCGGGGAGCTGTTTTTT. Residues: CASSDRTGGKTGELFF. The V call is TRBV6-1, the J call TRBJ2-2, with 11 bases lining up with TRBD1. In germline, CDR1 is MNHNS, CDR2 SASEGT. This CDR3 has 16 residues. The V segment lost 3 bases and the J segment 5 bases; nucleotides outside the gene matches: 5.

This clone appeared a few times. CDR3 DNA: TGTGCCAGCAGCGTCCAGGTGGGCACCGGGGAGCTGTTTTTT. As protein: CASSVQVGTGELFF. The chain recombines TRBV9 with TRBJ2-2; D unresolved. The CDR3 is made up of 14 amino acids. Trimming shortened V by 2 bases and J by 4 bases, and 9 bases separated the two germline ends. Germline V gives CDR1 SGDLS, CDR2 YYNGEE.

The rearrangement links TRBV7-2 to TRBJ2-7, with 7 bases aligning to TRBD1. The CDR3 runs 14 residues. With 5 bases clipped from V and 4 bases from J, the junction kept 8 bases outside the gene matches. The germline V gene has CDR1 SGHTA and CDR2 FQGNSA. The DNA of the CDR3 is TGTGCCAGCAGCCAGGGGGTAATCGCTTACGAGCAGTACTTC. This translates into CASSQGVIAYEQYF.

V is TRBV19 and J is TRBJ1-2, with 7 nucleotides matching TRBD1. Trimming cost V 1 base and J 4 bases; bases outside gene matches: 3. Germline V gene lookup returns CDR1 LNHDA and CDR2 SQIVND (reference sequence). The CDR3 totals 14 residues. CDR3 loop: CASSIGQGLYGYTF. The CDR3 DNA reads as TGTGCCAGTAGTATAGGACAGGGCCTCTATGGCTACACCTTC.

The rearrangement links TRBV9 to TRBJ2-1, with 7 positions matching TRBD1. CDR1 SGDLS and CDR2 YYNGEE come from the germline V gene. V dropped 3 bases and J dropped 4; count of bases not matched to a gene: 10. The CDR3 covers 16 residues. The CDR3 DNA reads TGTGCCAGCAGCGGAAGAGGAGACAGGGTATACAATGAGCAGTTCTTC. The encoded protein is CASSGRGDRVYNEQFF.

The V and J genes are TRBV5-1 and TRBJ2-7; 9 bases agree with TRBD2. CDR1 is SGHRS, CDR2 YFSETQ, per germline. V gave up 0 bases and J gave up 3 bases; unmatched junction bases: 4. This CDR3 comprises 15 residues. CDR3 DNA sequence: TGCGCCAGCAGCTTGGAGGCTAGCGGGATCTACGAGCAGTACTTC. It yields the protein CASSLEASGIYEQYF.

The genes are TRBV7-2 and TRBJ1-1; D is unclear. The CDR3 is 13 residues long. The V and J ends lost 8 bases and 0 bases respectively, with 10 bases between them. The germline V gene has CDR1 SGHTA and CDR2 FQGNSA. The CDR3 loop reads CASGGQMNTEAFF. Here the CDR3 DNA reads TGTGCCAGCGGCGGGCAGATGAACACTGAAGCTTTCTTT.

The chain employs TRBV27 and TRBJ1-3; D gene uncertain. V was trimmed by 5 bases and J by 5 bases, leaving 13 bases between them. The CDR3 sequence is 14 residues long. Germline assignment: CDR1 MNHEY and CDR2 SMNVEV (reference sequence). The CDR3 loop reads CASSPKTSRNTIYF. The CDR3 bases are TGTGCCAGCAGTCCAAAGACATCCCGAAACACCATATATTTT.

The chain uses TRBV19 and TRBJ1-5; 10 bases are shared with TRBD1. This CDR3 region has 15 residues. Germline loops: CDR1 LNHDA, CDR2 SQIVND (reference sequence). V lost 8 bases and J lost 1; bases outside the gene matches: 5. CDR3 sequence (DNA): TGTGCCAGTCTCCGGGACAGGGGAAGCAATCAGCCCCAGCATTTT. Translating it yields CASLRDRGSNQPQHF.

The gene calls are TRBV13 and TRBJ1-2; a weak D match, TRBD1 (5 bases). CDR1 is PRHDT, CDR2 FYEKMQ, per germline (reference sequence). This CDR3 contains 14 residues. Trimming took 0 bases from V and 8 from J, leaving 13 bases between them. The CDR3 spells CASSLGPDSPGYTF. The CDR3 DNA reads TGTGCCAGCAGCTTAGGACCCGACAGTCCCGGCTACACCTTC. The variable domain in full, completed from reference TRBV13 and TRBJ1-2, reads AAGVIQSPRHLIKEKRETATLKCYPIPRHDTVYWYQQGPGQDPQFLISFYEKMQSDKGSIPDRFSAQQFSDYHSELNMSSLELGDSALYFCASSLGPDSPGYTFGSGTRLTVV.

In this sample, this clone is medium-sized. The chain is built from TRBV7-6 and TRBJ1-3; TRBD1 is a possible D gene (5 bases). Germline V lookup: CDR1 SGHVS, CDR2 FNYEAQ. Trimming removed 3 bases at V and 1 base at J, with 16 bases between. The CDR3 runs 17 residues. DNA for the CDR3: TGTGCCAGCAGCTTTGGTAGCTTCGGGGGGTCTGGAAACACCATATATTTT. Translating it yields CASSFGSFGGSGNTIYF.

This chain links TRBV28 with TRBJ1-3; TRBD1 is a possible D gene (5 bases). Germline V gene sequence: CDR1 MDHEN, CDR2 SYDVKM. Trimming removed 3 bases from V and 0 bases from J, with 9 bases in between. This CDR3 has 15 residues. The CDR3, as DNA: TGTGCCAGCAGTTTCGACAGATACTCTGGAAACACCATATATTTT. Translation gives CASSFDRYSGNTIYF.

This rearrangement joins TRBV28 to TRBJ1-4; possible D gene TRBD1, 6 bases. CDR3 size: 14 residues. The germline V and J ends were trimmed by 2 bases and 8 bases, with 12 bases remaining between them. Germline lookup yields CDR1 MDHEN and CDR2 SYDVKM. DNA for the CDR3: TGTGCCAGCAGTTTACAGGGGCAAAGGGAAAAACTGTTTTTT. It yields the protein CASSLQGQREKLFF. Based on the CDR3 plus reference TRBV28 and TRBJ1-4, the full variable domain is DVKVTQSSRYLVKRTGEKVFLECVQDMDHENMFWYRQDPGLGLRLIYFSYDVKMKEKGDIPEGYSVSREKKERFSLILESASTNQTSMYLCASSLQGQREKLFFGSGTQLSVL.

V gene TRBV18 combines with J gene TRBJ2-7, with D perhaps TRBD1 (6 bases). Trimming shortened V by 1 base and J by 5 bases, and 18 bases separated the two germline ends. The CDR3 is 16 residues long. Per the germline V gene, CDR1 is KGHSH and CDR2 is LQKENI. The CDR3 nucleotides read TGTGCCAGCTCACCACATCCGGCAGGGGCACTTAACGAGCAGTACTTC. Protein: CASSPHPAGALNEQYF.

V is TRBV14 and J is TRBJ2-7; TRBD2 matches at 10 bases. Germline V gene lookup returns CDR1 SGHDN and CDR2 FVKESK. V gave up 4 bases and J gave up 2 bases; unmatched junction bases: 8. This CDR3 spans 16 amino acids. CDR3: CASSRLAGHNAYEQYF. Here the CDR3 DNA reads TGTGCCAGCAGCCGACTAGCGGGCCACAATGCCTACGAGCAGTACTTC.

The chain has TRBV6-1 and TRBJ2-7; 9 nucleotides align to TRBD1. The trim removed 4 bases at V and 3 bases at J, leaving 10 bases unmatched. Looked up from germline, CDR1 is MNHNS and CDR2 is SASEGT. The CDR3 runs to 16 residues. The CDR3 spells CASSVGAGTGLYEQYF. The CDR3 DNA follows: TGTGCCAGCAGTGTCGGGGCCGGGACAGGGCTCTACGAGCAGTACTTC.

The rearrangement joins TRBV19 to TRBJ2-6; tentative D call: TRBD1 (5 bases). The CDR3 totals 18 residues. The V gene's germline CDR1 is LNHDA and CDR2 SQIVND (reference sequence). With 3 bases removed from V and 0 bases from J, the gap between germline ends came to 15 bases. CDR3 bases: TGTGCCAGTAGTATCTCGGGCACAGGCAACTCTGGGGCCAACGTCCTGACTTTC. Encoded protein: CASSISGTGNSGANVLTF.

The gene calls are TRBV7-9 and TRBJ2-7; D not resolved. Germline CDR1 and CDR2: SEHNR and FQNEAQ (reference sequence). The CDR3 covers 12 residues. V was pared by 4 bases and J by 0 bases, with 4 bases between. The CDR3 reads CASSSISYEQYF. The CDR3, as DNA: TGTGCCAGCAGCTCAATCTCCTACGAGCAGTACTTC. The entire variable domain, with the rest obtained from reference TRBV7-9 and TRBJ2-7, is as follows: DTGVSQNPRHKITKRGQNVTFRCDPISEHNRLYWYRQTLGQGPEFLTYFQNEAQLEKSRLLSDRFSAERPKGSFSTLEIQRTEQGDSAMYLCASSSISYEQYFGPGTRLTVT.

The CDR3 DNA reads as TGTGCCAGCAGCTTAGCGCGGAGCAAGAACACTGAAGCTTTCTTT. Its translation is CASSLARSKNTEAFF. The rearrangement uses TRBV7-8 and TRBJ1-1; D remains unclear. The CDR3 contains 15 residues. Germline CDR1 reads SGHVS; CDR2 reads FQNEAQ. Deletions cut 0 bases from V and 1 base from J, with 9 bases between. Filled out from reference TRBV7-8 and TRBJ1-1, the complete variable domain reads GAGVSQSPRYKVAKRGQDVALRCDPISGHVSLFWYQQALGQGPEFLTYFQNEAQLDKSGLPSDRFFAERPEGSVSTLKIQRTQQEDSAVYLCASSLARSKNTEAFFGQGTRLTVV.

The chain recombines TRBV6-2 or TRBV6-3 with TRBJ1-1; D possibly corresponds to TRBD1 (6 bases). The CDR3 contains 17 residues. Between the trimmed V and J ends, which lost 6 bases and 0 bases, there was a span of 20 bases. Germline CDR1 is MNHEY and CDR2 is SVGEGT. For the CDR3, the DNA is TGTGCCAGCAGCCCTAGACGGAGAGGGGGTGTGAACACTGAAGCTTTCTTT. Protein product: CASSPRRRGGVNTEAFF.

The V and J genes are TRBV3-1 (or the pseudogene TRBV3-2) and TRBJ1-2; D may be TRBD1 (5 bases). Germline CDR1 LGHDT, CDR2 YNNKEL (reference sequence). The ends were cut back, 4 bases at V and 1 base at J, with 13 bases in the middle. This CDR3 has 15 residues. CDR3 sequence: CASSLIGVLNYGYTF. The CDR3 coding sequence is TGTGCCAGCAGCCTAATAGGGGTGCTTAACTATGGCTACACCTTC.

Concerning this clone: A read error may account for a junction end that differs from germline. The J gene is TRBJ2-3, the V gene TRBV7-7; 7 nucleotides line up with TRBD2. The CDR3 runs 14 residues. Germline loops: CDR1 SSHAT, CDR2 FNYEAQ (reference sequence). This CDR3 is CASSATSTTDTQYF. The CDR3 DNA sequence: TGTGCTAGCAGCGCGACTAGCACGACAGATACGCAGTATTTT.

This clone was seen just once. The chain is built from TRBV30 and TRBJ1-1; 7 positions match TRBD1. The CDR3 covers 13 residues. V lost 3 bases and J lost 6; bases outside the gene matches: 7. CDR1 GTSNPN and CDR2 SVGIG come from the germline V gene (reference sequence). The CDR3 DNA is TGTGCCTGGAGGTTCAGGGGGTCGGCTGAAGCTTTCTTT. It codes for CAWRFRGSAEAFF. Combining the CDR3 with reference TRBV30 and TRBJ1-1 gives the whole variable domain SQTIHQWPATLVQPVGSPLSLECTVEGTSNPNLYWYRQAAGRGLQLLFYSVGIGQISSEVPQNLSASRPQDRQFILSSKKLLLSDSGFYLCAWRFRGSAEAFFGQGTRLTVV.

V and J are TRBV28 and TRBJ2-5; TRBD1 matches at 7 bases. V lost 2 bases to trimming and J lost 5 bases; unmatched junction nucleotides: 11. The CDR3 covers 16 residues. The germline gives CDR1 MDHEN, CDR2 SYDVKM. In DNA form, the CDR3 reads TGTGCCAGCAGTTTACTACAGACAGGGAACAGGGAGACCCAGTACTTC. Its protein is CASSLLQTGNRETQYF.

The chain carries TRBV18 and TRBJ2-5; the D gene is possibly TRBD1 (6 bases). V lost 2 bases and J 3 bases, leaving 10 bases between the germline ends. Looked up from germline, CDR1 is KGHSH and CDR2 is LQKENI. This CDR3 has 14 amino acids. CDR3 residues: CASSPKQGKETQYF. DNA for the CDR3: TGTGCCAGCTCACCAAAACAGGGAAAAGAGACCCAGTACTTC. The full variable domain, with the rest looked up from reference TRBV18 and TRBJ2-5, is NAGVMQNPRHLVRRRGQEARLRCSPMKGHSHVYWYRQLPEEGLKFMVYLQKENIIDESGMPKERFSAEFPKEGPSILRIQQVVRGDSAAYFCASSPKQGKETQYFGPGTRLLVL.

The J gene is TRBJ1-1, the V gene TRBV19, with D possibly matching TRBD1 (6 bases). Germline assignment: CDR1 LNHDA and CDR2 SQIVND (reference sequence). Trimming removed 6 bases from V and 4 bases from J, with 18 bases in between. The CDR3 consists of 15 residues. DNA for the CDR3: TGTGCCAGTAGCCGACAGGACTCGCGCGGCACTGAAGCTTTCTTT. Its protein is CASSRQDSRGTEAFF.

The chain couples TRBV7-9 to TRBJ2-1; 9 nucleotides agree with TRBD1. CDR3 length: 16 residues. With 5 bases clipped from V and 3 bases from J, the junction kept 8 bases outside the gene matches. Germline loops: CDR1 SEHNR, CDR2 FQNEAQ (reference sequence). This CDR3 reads CASSTRGQGLYNEQFF. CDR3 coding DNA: TGTGCCAGCAGCACGCGGGGACAGGGCCTCTACAATGAGCAGTTCTTC.

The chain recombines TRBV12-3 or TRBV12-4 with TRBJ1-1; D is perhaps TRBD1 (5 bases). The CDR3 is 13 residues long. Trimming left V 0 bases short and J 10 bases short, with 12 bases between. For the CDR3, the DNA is TGTGCCAGCAGTTTAGCGCCCGGGGGGTTAGCTTTCTTT. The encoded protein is CASSLAPGGLAFF.

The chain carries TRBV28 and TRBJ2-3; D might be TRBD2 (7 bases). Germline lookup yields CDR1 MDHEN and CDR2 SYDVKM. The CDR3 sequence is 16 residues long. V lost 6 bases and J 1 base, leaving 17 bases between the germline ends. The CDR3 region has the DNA TGTGCCAGCAGGGGAGGGGGGAATTTGGGCACAGATACGCAGTATTTT. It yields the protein CASRGGGNLGTDTQYF. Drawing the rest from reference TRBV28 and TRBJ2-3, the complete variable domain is DVKVTQSSRYLVKRTGEKVFLECVQDMDHENMFWYRQDPGLGLRLIYFSYDVKMKEKGDIPEGYSVSREKKERFSLILESASTNQTSMYLCASRGGGNLGTDTQYFGPGTRLTVL.